This TCR beta chain was found in a study of CD8 T cells in ankylosing spondylitis. Regarding the study as a whole: In synovial fluid and blood from reactive arthritis, some motif variants were previously reported. CD8+ cells made up the disease-linked clones, which were relatively rare in peripheral blood.

Germline CDR1 and CDR2: LGHNA and YNFKEQ. V was trimmed by 0 bases and J by 3 bases, leaving 13 bases between them. This CDR3 is built from 16 residues. TCRdb itself ran the 5' RACE reads through MiXCR, one entry per CDR3 protein. The top ten hold approximately 3.6% of the sample, which has roughly 130,000 distinct CDR3 sequences, 9.3% seen once. This clonotype has a handful of counts. Antigen unknown. This receptor was obtained from a male donor with ankylosing spondylitis or in good health (not recorded which). The sample taken for sequencing was blood, either unsorted or a sorted T cell fraction (not recorded which). The V gene is TRBV4-2, the J gene TRBJ2-3; no clear D. CDR3 amino acids: CASSQDVSLGTDTQYF. The CDR3 DNA reads TGTGCCAGCAGCCAAGATGTTTCACTGGGGACAGATACGCAGTATTTT.